This T cell receptor beta chain comes out of a study of identical twins. Study-level findings and limits: Conclusions came from cross-sectional statistical analysis, not from following the same donors.

The germline gives CDR1 MNHNS, CDR2 SASEGT. Trimming took 5 bases from V and 4 from J; bases not matched to a gene: 8. The CDR3 consists of 16 residues. Each CDR3 protein is one row after TCRdb ran MiXCR on the 5' RACE reads. The sample contains 700,000 or so distinct CDR3 sequences, 8.5% to 9.5% of which appear only once. This clonotype was recorded a few times. Its antigen is not known. This same sample was also part of a study on yellow fever vaccine responses in identical twins.

The sequence was obtained from a woman between 18 and 30 years old in good health. Sequenced input: PBMCs. This chain connects TRBV6-1 to TRBJ2-2, with TRBD2 identical over 9 bases. For the CDR3, the DNA is TGTGCCAGCAGTAGCGGGAGGCGGATGAGCACCGGGGAGCTGTTTTTT. Protein: CASSSGRRMSTGELFF.